The rows below give T cell receptor beta chains drawn from one sample of a study of T cell repertoires in cytomegalovirus infection. TCRdb processed the reads anew with MiXCR; each CDR3 protein has one entry. The sample includes approximately 130,000 distinct CDR3 sequences, 24% of them seen just once. Antigens of these TCRs are unknown. Sequencing was done on a sample of PBMCs, sequenced either directly or after in vitro stimulation (not recorded which). All receptors derive from a human donor in good health (CMV status not recorded). Some clones in this sample may be carry-over from other donors' samples. Each CDR3 is given with its conserved first and last residue. D genes are given only for firm matches. Expanded clones are given a class, and other clones once, few, many or no size at all.

abundance: few; d_gene: TRBD1; v_gene: TRBV7-2; j_gene: TRBJ1-1; CDR3aa: CASSLRDRGLMSTEAFF; CDR3nt: TGTGCCAGCAGCCTAAGGGACAGGGGATTGATGAGCACTGAAGCTTTCTTT
abundance: many; d_gene: .; v_gene: TRBV19; j_gene: TRBJ2-3; CDR3aa: CASSSDNIDTDTQYF; CDR3nt: TGTGCCAGTAGTTCGGACAACATTGACACAGATACGCAGTATTTT
abundance: once; d_gene: TRBD2; v_gene: TRBV19; j_gene: TRBJ2-3; CDR3aa: CASSEGRATDTQYF; CDR3nt: TGTGCCAGTAGTGAGGGGAGGGCCACAGATACGCAGTATTTT
abundance: .; d_gene: .; v_gene: TRBV7-2; j_gene: TRBJ1-1; CDR3aa: CASSLVTALGTEAFF; CDR3nt: TGTGCCAGCAGCTTAGTAACAGCACTGGGAACTGAAGCTTTCTTT
abundance: many; d_gene: TRBD1; v_gene: TRBV12-3/TRBV12-4; j_gene: TRBJ1-3; CDR3aa: CASRQGSSGNTIYF; CDR3nt: TGTGCCAGCAGACAGGGGAGCTCTGGAAACACCATATATTTT
abundance: few; d_gene: .; v_gene: TRBV27; j_gene: TRBJ1-5; CDR3aa: CASSIQQDQPQHF; CDR3nt: TGTGCCAGCAGTATACAACAAGACCAGCCCCAGCATTTT
abundance: few; d_gene: TRBD2; v_gene: TRBV7-2; j_gene: TRBJ2-3; CDR3aa: CASNRAGVGTDTQYF; CDR3nt: TGTGCCAGCAACCGAGCGGGAGTGGGCACAGATACGCAGTATTTT
abundance: few; d_gene: .; v_gene: TRBV12-3/TRBV12-4; j_gene: TRBJ2-1; CDR3aa: CASSSTAYNEQFF; CDR3nt: TGTGCCAGCAGCTCGACAGCCTACAATGAGCAGTTCTTC
abundance: many; d_gene: TRBD1; v_gene: TRBV7-2; j_gene: TRBJ2-1; CDR3aa: CASRSGTGVNEQFF; CDR3nt: TGTGCCAGCAGGAGCGGGACAGGGGTCAATGAGCAGTTCTTC
abundance: few; d_gene: .; v_gene: TRBV6-6; j_gene: TRBJ2-3; CDR3aa: CASSYSNQGRDTQYF; CDR3nt: TGTGCCAGCAGTTACTCGAACCAGGGCAGAGATACGCAGTATTTT
abundance: few; d_gene: .; v_gene: TRBV11-2; j_gene: TRBJ2-1; CDR3aa: CASSARYYNEQFF; CDR3nt: TGTGCCAGCAGCGCACGGTACTACAATGAGCAGTTCTTC
abundance: .; d_gene: TRBD1; v_gene: TRBV5-1; j_gene: TRBJ1-1; CDR3aa: CASSPGTGGGGTEAFF; CDR3nt: TGCGCCAGCAGCCCCGGGACAGGGGGGGGCGGCACTGAAGCTTTCTTT
abundance: few; d_gene: TRBD2; v_gene: TRBV28; j_gene: TRBJ2-1; CDR3aa: CASNVAGGYEQFF; CDR3nt: TGTGCCAGCAATGTAGCGGGAGGATATGAGCAGTTCTTC
abundance: .; d_gene: .; v_gene: TRBV11-2; j_gene: TRBJ1-2; CDR3aa: CASSLGSAGINYGYTF; CDR3nt: TGTGCCAGCAGCTTAGGGTCCGCAGGAATAAACTATGGCTACACCTTC
abundance: .; d_gene: TRBD2; v_gene: TRBV24-1; j_gene: TRBJ2-1; CDR3aa: CATSGERENNEQFF; CDR3nt: TGTGCCACCAGTGGCGAGCGGGAGAACAATGAGCAGTTCTTC
abundance: many; d_gene: TRBD1; v_gene: TRBV12-3/TRBV12-4; j_gene: TRBJ1-5; CDR3aa: CASSRQGLNQPQHF; CDR3nt: TGTGCCAGCAGTCGACAGGGCCTTAATCAGCCCCAGCATTTT
abundance: .; d_gene: TRBD2; v_gene: TRBV6-2/TRBV6-3; j_gene: TRBJ2-1; CDR3aa: CASRGEGYNEQFF; CDR3nt: TGTGCCAGCAGGGGGGAGGGGTACAATGAGCAGTTCTTC
abundance: many; d_gene: .; v_gene: TRBV6-2/TRBV6-3; j_gene: TRBJ1-2; CDR3aa: CASSRGPMNYGYTF; CDR3nt: TGTGCCAGCAGTCGGGGACCGATGAACTATGGCTACACCTTC
abundance: .; d_gene: .; v_gene: TRBV6-2/TRBV6-3; j_gene: TRBJ2-7; CDR3aa: CASSSPDSIYGLVYF; CDR3nt: TGTGCCAGCAGTTCACCTGACTCCATCTATGGCTTAGTGTACTTC
abundance: many; d_gene: .; v_gene: TRBV5-8; j_gene: TRBJ2-1; CDR3aa: CASSLFPPYNEQFF; CDR3nt: TGTGCCAGCAGCTTGTTCCCGCCCTATAATGAGCAGTTCTTC
abundance: .; d_gene: TRBD2; v_gene: TRBV20-1; j_gene: TRBJ2-2; CDR3aa: CSARDPTSGATGELFF; CDR3nt: TGCAGTGCTAGAGACCCGACTAGCGGGGCCACCGGGGAGCTGTTTTTT
abundance: many; d_gene: .; v_gene: TRBV7-6; j_gene: TRBJ2-2; CDR3aa: CASSLVLTGELFF; CDR3nt: TGTGCCAGCAGCTTAGTTTTGACCGGGGAGCTGTTTTTT